Listed below are T cell receptor beta chains from one sample, sequenced in a study of shared T cell receptors in the human thymus. Clones were sequenced by immunoSEQ multiplex PCR, and TCRdb holds only the in-frame ones, with some missing. The repertoire holds hundreds of thousands of clones, 70% to 90% seen once, with 0.008% to 0.011% in the top ten. This same sample was also taken into another study, of human thymus T cells.

The sequenced material came from thymocytes. The receptors were gathered from a boy younger than two with a congenital heart defect. Both conserved end residues are part of each CDR3. D genes are given only for firm matches. Not all rows give a size; the values are once, few, many and, for expanded clones, a class.

>TRBD2|TRBJ2-1|NA|TRBV2
CASRLAGTSSYNEQFF
TGTGCCAGCAGGCTAGCGGGAACAAGCTCCTACAATGAGCAGTTCTTC
>TRBD1|TRBJ2-7|once|TRBV5-4
CASSFERQGNEQYF
TGTGCCAGCAGCTTTGAGAGACAGGGGAACGAGCAGTACTTC
>NA|TRBJ2-5|NA|TRBV6-6
CARSGEETQYF
TGTGCCAGGTCGGGGGAAGAGACCCAGTACTTC
>TRBD2|TRBJ2-3|NA|TRBV7-2
CASSGATSGMAQYF
TGTGCCAGCAGCGGAGCGACTAGCGGGATGGCGCAGTATTTT
>TRBD2|TRBJ2-2|NA|TRBV4-1
CASSQDGTSGSGELFF
TGCGCCAGCAGCCAAGACGGGACTAGCGGGAGCGGGGAGCTGTTTTTT
>TRBD2|TRBJ2-7|once|TRBV5-8
CASSPQLAGGPHEQYF
TGTGCCAGCAGCCCCCAACTAGCGGGAGGGCCCCACGAGCAGTACTTC
>NA|TRBJ2-1|NA|TRBV25-1
CASSDCLPSSYNEQFF
TGTGCCAGCAGTGATTGTTTACCGAGCTCCTACAATGAGCAGTTCTTC
>TRBD1|TRBJ2-7|NA|TRBV2
CASRANRGPLYEQYF
TGTGCCAGCAGGGCCAACAGGGGGCCCCTTTACGAGCAGTACTTC
>NA|TRBJ2-5|NA|TRBV19
CASSSGETQYF
TGTGCCAGTAGTAGCGGGGAGACCCAGTACTTC
>NA|TRBJ1-1|NA|TRBV6-5
CATHPQQNHPEAFF
TGTGCCACTCACCCTCAACAGAACCACCCAGAAGCTTTCTTT
>NA|TRBJ2-1|NA|TRBV12-5
CASGHWDTWNNEQFF
TGTGCTAGTGGTCACTGGGACACCTGGAACAATGAGCAGTTCTTC
>TRBD2|TRBJ2-1|NA|TRBV30
CAWSFCGRDEQFF
TGTGCCTGGAGTTTCTGCGGGAGAGATGAGCAGTTCTTC
>NA|TRBJ2-6|once|TRBV15
CATSRVGGMAGANVLTF
TGTGCCACCAGCAGAGTTGGAGGGATGGCTGGGGCCAACGTCCTGACTTTC
>TRBD2|TRBJ2-4|once|TRBV7-2
CASSFRAGGPPRNIQYF
TGTGCCAGCAGCTTCCGGGCGGGAGGACCCCCCCGAAACATTCAGTACTTC
>TRBD2|TRBJ2-1|NA|TRBV5-4
CASSFPPLTSPSYNEQFF
TGTGCCAGCAGCTTCCCTCCCCTGACTAGCCCCTCCTACAATGAGCAGTTCTTC
>TRBD2|TRBJ2-1|NA|TRBV4-3
CASSQVAGGDNEQFF
TGCGCCAGCAGCCAAGTAGCGGGAGGAGACAATGAGCAGTTCTTC
>TRBD2|TRBJ2-7|once|TRBV6-1
CASSGTSGSCEQYF
TGTGCCAGCAGCGGGACTAGCGGGAGTTGTGAGCAGTACTTC
>NA|TRBJ2-3|NA|TRBV11-2
CASSLEAGTTDTQYF
TGTGCCAGCAGCTTAGAGGCGGGAACCACAGATACGCAGTATTTT
>TRBD2|TRBJ2-3|NA|TRBV4-3
CASSQDRIAGGIDTQYF
TGCGCCAGCAGCCAAGATCGGATAGCGGGAGGGATAGATACGCAGTATTTT
>TRBD2|TRBJ2-1|NA|TRBV4-1
CASSQDPGLAGGGEQFF
TGCGCCAGCAGCCAAGATCCTGGACTAGCGGGAGGGGGAGAGCAGTTCTTC
>TRBD2|TRBJ2-1|NA|TRBV4-1
CASSQGLAAGTANEQFF
TGCGCCAGCAGCCAAGGTCTAGCGGCCGGGACGGCAAATGAGCAGTTCTTC
>NA|TRBJ1-1|NA|TRBV9
CASSPTAGHTEAFF
TGTGCCAGCAGCCCCACCGCAGGGCACACTGAAGCTTTCTTT
>TRBD2|TRBJ2-2|NA|TRBV13
CASSQLGGASNTGELFF
TGTGCCAGCAGCCAACTCGGGGGGGCATCTAACACCGGGGAGCTGTTTTTT
>TRBD2|TRBJ2-1|NA|TRBV11-2
CASSLSPGLAGTYNEQFF
TGTGCCAGCAGCTTGTCCCCGGGACTAGCGGGTACCTACAATGAGCAGTTCTTC